The 32 T cell receptor beta chains listed next were all sequenced from one sample in a study of response to subunit inactivated influenza vaccine. MiXCR, applied by TCRdb to the RT-PCR reads, yields one record per CDR3 protein. The sample shows 600,000 to 850,000 distinct CDR3 sequences, 11% to 15% of them seen only once. The source was PBMCs from blood, collected approximately 15 days before vaccination. These receptors came from a man in his fifties or sixties who received an inactivated influenza vaccine.

This clonotype has just a few counts. This sequence joins TRBV18 and TRBJ1-5; TRBD1 matches at 10 bases. In germline, CDR1 is KGHSH, CDR2 LQKENI. The CDR3 sequence is 14 residues long. Trimming removed 3 bases from V and 6 bases from J; junction bases left unmatched: 2. This CDR3 reads CASSPGQGLQPQHF. CDR3 DNA sequence: TGTGCCAGCTCACCGGGACAGGGGCTTCAGCCCCAGCATTTT. Using reference TRBV18 and TRBJ1-5 for the parts outside the CDR3, the full variable domain is NAGVMQNPRHLVRRRGQEARLRCSPMKGHSHVYWYRQLPEEGLKFMVYLQKENIIDESGMPKERFSAEFPKEGPSILRIQQVVRGDSAAYFCASSPGQGLQPQHFGDGTRLSIL.

This sequence joins TRBV10-3 and TRBJ1-5, with no clear D. The CDR3 sequence is 14 residues long. The V end was cut by 0 bases, the J end by 0 bases, with 3 bases between. Germline lookup yields CDR1 ENHRY and CDR2 SYGVKD. The CDR3 region has the DNA TGTGCCATCAGTGAGTCATATAGCAATCAGCCCCAGCATTTT. The encoded protein is CAISESYSNQPQHF.

The chain links TRBV12-3 or TRBV12-4 to TRBJ2-7, with D hard to call. Trimming took 0 bases from V and 7 from J, leaving 13 bases between them. This CDR3 has 14 residues. Here the CDR3 DNA reads TGTGCCAGCAGTTTAGCGCGGTCCGGTATGGAGCAGTACTTC. Translation: CASSLARSGMEQYF.

In its sample, this clonotype was seen a few times. The chain combines TRBV7-2 with TRBJ2-3; 12 bases fit TRBD2. The V segment lost 5 bases and the J segment 1 base; nucleotides outside the gene matches: 4. The CDR3 spans 16 residues. Germline values: CDR1 SGHTA, CDR2 FQGNSA. The CDR3 region has the DNA TGTGCCAGCAGCGACCGACTAGCGGGGGGCACAGATACGCAGTATTTT. It codes for CASSDRLAGGTDTQYF.

The chain couples TRBV6-1 to TRBJ2-1; 8 bases are shared with TRBD2. This CDR3 region has 14 residues. Germline V gene lookup returns CDR1 MNHNS and CDR2 SASEGT. V trimming: 4 bases; J trimming: 4 bases; junction bases outside the gene matches: 3. In DNA, the CDR3 is TGTGCCAGCAGTGTAGCGGGGAGATACAATGAGCAGTTCTTC. Translating it yields CASSVAGRYNEQFF.

This clonotype was seen a few times. V usage is TRBV28 and J usage is TRBJ2-7; 12 bases fit TRBD2. The CDR3 loop spans 14 amino acids. Unmatched junction bases numbered 3, after V lost 4 bases and J lost 5 bases. Germline loops: CDR1 MDHEN, CDR2 SYDVKM. The CDR3 loop is CASSWTSGINEQYF. CDR3 sequence (DNA): TGTGCCAGCAGTTGGACTAGCGGGATCAACGAGCAGTACTTC. Complete variable domain (other parts from reference TRBV28 and TRBJ2-7): DVKVTQSSRYLVKRTGEKVFLECVQDMDHENMFWYRQDPGLGLRLIYFSYDVKMKEKGDIPEGYSVSREKKERFSLILESASTNQTSMYLCASSWTSGINEQYFGPGTRLTVT.

The table lists this clonotype with many counts. The chain has TRBV5-6 and TRBJ1-2, with 9 positions matching TRBD1. The CDR3 covers 15 residues. Germline CDR1 reads SGHDT; CDR2 reads YYEEEE. The J segment lost 7 bases and the V segment lost 0 bases, leaving 7 bases of the junction unmatched. CDR3 coding DNA: TGTGCCAGCAGCTTGGGTGGGACAGGGCCCTTTGGCTACACCTTC. Residues: CASSLGGTGPFGYTF.

The chain couples TRBV5-1 to TRBJ2-5, with D maybe TRBD2 (6 bases). The V end lost 0 bases, the J end lost 0 bases, and 12 bases lay between the germline ends. Germline lookup yields CDR1 SGHRS and CDR2 YFSETQ. The CDR3 runs 16 residues. The CDR3 here is CASSLVAGSYQETQYF. DNA for the CDR3: TGCGCCAGCAGCTTGGTTGCGGGGAGCTACCAAGAGACCCAGTACTTC.

Details on this clonotype: A much more abundant neighbour one base away suggests this may be a read error. V is TRBV7-2 and J is TRBJ1-4; D is undetermined. In germline, CDR1 is SGHTA, CDR2 FQGNSA. The CDR3 length is 14 residues. The CDR3 sequence is CASSFRGTNEKLIF. The CDR3, as DNA: TGTGCCAGCAGCTTTCGGGGAACTAATGAAAAACTGATTTTT.

The rearrangement uses TRBV2 and TRBJ2-2; no firm D call. CDR1 is SNHLY and CDR2 is FYNNEI in the germline V gene. The CDR3 extends over 13 amino acids. Trimming stripped 5 bases from V and 5 bases from J, with 9 bases between. The CDR3 loop reads CASSYTMTGELFF. CDR3 DNA sequence: TGTGCCAGCAGTTACACAATGACCGGGGAGCTGTTTTTT. The entire variable domain, with the rest obtained from reference TRBV2 and TRBJ2-2, is as follows: EPEVTQTPSHQVTQMGQEVILRCVPISNHLYFYWYRQILGQKVEFLVSFYNNEISEKSEIFDDQFSVERPDGSNFTLKIRSTKLEDSAMYFCASSYTMTGELFFGEGSRLTVL.

This clonotype was found a few times. This chain links TRBV10-3 with TRBJ2-5; 9 bases match TRBD2. The trim removed 10 bases at V and 3 bases at J, leaving 6 bases unmatched. The CDR3 spans 13 residues. Germline lookup yields CDR1 ENHRY and CDR2 SYGVKD. The CDR3 sequence: CATKTSGEETQYF. In nucleotides, the CDR3 is TGTGCCACCAAGACTAGCGGTGAAGAGACCCAGTACTTC.

This sequence joins TRBV29-1 and TRBJ2-2; perhaps TRBD2 as D (6 bases). Per germline, CDR1 SQVTM and CDR2 ANQGSEA. The CDR3 has 12 residues. Trimming took off 7 bases at V and 2 bases at J, with 8 bases between the two ends. CDR3 sequence reads: CSAGTNTGELFF. The DNA of the CDR3 is TGCAGCGCCGGGACTAACACCGGGGAGCTGTTTTTT.

This clonotype turned up a few times. V gene TRBV20-1 combines with J gene TRBJ2-3; 7 bases are a match to TRBD2. There are 15 residues in the CDR3. V shed 2 bases, J shed 0 bases, and the junction held 5 bases outside the gene matches. The V gene's germline CDR1 is DFQATT and CDR2 SNEGSKA (reference sequence). The CDR3 loop reads CSARLPSGSTDTQYF. Written as DNA, the CDR3 is TGCAGTGCTAGACTGCCTAGCGGAAGCACAGATACGCAGTATTTT.

This clonotype showed up just a few times. This rearrangement joins TRBV5-1 to TRBJ2-3, with TRBD1 identical over 10 bases. Germline assignment: CDR1 SGHRS and CDR2 YFSETQ. The CDR3 is 16 residues long. Trimming cost V 0 bases and J 4 bases; bases outside gene matches: 5. The chain's CDR3 is CASSLGQGARADTQYF. CDR3 in DNA: TGCGCCAGCAGCTTGGGACAGGGGGCACGGGCAGATACGCAGTATTTT. The entire variable domain, with the rest obtained from reference TRBV5-1 and TRBJ2-3, is as follows: KAGVTQTPRYLIKTRGQQVTLSCSPISGHRSVSWYQQTPGQGLQFLFEYFSETQRNKGNFPGRFSGRQFSNSRSEMNVSTLELGDSALYLCASSLGQGARADTQYFGPGTRLTVL.

The chain combines TRBV3-1 with TRBJ2-1, with TRBD2 identical over 11 bases. V lost 1 base and J lost 7; bases outside the gene matches: 15. This CDR3 contains 19 residues. From germline, CDR1 is LGHDT and CDR2 YNNKEL (reference sequence). This CDR3 is CASSQASHRSGGVSNEQFF. The CDR3 DNA sequence: TGTGCCAGCAGCCAAGCCAGTCACCGTAGCGGGGGGGTTTCGAATGAGCAGTTCTTC.

The chain uses TRBV5-1 and TRBJ1-5; TRBD1 might be the D (5 bases). Germline V CDR1 and CDR2: SGHRS, YFSETQ. This CDR3 spans 16 amino acids. V lost 2 bases and J lost 3, with 15 bases in between. The CDR3 loop reads CASSLVFRDFNQPQHF. CDR3 bases: TGCGCCAGCAGCTTAGTATTTCGGGACTTCAATCAGCCCCAGCATTTT.

This clonotype was detected only once. The gene calls are TRBV18 and TRBJ2-1; D gene ambiguous. CDR1 is KGHSH and CDR2 is LQKENI in the germline V gene. The CDR3 has 15 amino acids. The germline V and J ends were trimmed by 0 bases and 5 bases, with 11 bases remaining between them. Written as DNA, the CDR3 is TGTGCCAGCTCACCACCGGGAAGGGTCGACAATGAGCAGTTCTTC. As protein: CASSPPGRVDNEQFF.

A word on this clonotype: This clone may be a read error of a much larger clone one base away. This chain links TRBV5-1 with TRBJ1-1, with unresolved D. The CDR3 loop spans 13 amino acids. CDR1 is SGHRS and CDR2 is YFSETQ in the germline V gene. This CDR3 is CASSLNKNTVAFF. In DNA form, the CDR3 reads TGCGCCAGCAGCTTGAACAAAAACACTGTAGCTTTCTTT.

The J gene is TRBJ2-7, the V gene TRBV20-1; 9 nucleotides match TRBD2. With V trimmed by 0 bases and J by 6 bases, 12 bases remained unmatched. The CDR3 loop spans 16 amino acids. CDR1 DFQATT and CDR2 SNEGSKA come from the germline V gene (reference sequence). CDR3 sequence (DNA): TGCAGTGCTAGAGATCGGAGGGGACTAGCAGGCTTCGAGCAGTACTTC. It specifies CSARDRRGLAGFEQYF.

The rearrangement uses TRBV7-9 and TRBJ2-5, with 9 bases identical to TRBD1. The CDR3 extends over 16 amino acids. Unmatched junction bases numbered 8, after V lost 2 bases and J lost 4 bases. CDR1 SEHNR and CDR2 FQNEAQ come from the germline V gene (reference sequence). CDR3 sequence (DNA): TGTGCCAGCAGCTTAATTGGACAGGGGATCTCAGAGACCCAGTACTTC. Translation: CASSLIGQGISETQYF.

The chain uses TRBV19 and TRBJ1-2; D is possibly TRBD1 (6 bases). The germline gives CDR1 LNHDA, CDR2 SQIVND (reference sequence). Trimming removed 4 bases from V and 0 bases from J, with 15 bases in between. CDR3 size: 16 residues. The chain's CDR3 is CASSSQETGPNYGYTF. The DNA for the CDR3 is TGTGCCAGTAGTAGTCAGGAGACAGGCCCTAACTATGGCTACACCTTC. The full variable domain, rest sourced from reference TRBV19 and TRBJ1-2, is DGGITQSPKYLFRKEGQNVTLSCEQNLNHDAMYWYRQDPGQGLRLIYYSQIVNDFQKGDIAEGYSVSREKKESFPLTVTSAQKNPTAFYLCASSSQETGPNYGYTFGSGTRLTVV.

This clonotype came up many times. The CDR3 nucleotides read TGCAGTGCTAGCGACAGGGGTAGCAATCAGCCCCAGCATTTT. This sequence encodes CSASDRGSNQPQHF. The chain employs TRBV20-1 and TRBJ1-5; TRBD1 matches 8 bases. V lost 3 bases and J lost 0; bases outside the gene matches: 1. From germline, CDR1 is DFQATT and CDR2 SNEGSKA (reference sequence). The CDR3 is 14 amino acids.

In this sample, this clonotype turned up a few times. The chain recombines TRBV3-1 with TRBJ2-7; weak D call: TRBD1 (6 bases). CDR3 length: 15 amino acids. V was shortened by 4 bases and J by 3 bases, with 16 bases between the two germline ends. Looked up from germline, CDR1 is LGHDT and CDR2 is YNNKEL (reference sequence). CDR3 in DNA: TGTGCCAGCAGCCTTAAGACAGGCCGGAGCTACGAGCAGTACTTC. Translating it yields CASSLKTGRSYEQYF.

This clonotype was counted only a few times. J is TRBJ2-4 and V is TRBV29-1; D tentatively reads TRBD1 or TRBD2 (5 bases each). Trimming stripped 4 bases from V and 7 bases from J, with 8 bases between. The CDR3 runs 11 residues. Germline lookup yields CDR1 SQVTM and CDR2 ANQGSEA. CDR3 loop: CSVAGTNIQYF. The CDR3 coding sequence is TGCAGCGTTGCCGGGACCAACATTCAGTACTTC.

The gene calls are TRBV28 and TRBJ2-7; TRBD1 might be the D (5 bases). Per germline, CDR1 MDHEN and CDR2 SYDVKM. The germline V and J ends were trimmed by 5 bases and 0 bases, with 20 bases remaining between them. The CDR3 sequence is 17 residues long. The CDR3 loop reads CASSNPTAEYISYEQYF. CDR3 nucleotides: TGTGCCAGCAGTAACCCGACAGCCGAATACATCTCCTACGAGCAGTACTTC. Complete variable domain (other parts from reference TRBV28 and TRBJ2-7): DVKVTQSSRYLVKRTGEKVFLECVQDMDHENMFWYRQDPGLGLRLIYFSYDVKMKEKGDIPEGYSVSREKKERFSLILESASTNQTSMYLCASSNPTAEYISYEQYFGPGTRLTVT.

A few counts support this clonotype. This rearrangement joins TRBV30 to TRBJ2-5, with a tentative D call TRBD2 (5 bases). Germline V lookup: CDR1 GTSNPN, CDR2 SVGIG (reference sequence). Trimming took 7 bases from V and 5 from J, leaving 14 bases between them. The CDR3 has 12 amino acids. CDR3 DNA sequence: TGTGCCTTTAAGGCGGGTGCGGAGACCCAGTACTTC. Encoded protein: CAFKAGAETQYF.

The rearrangement uses TRBV15 and TRBJ1-4; 8 bases align to TRBD1. Trimming at V came to 1 base and at J to 7 bases, leaving 5 bases not matched to a gene. Germline CDR1 LNHNV, CDR2 YYDKDF (reference sequence). The CDR3 extends over 15 amino acids. The CDR3 reads CATSRATDRGEKLFF. For the CDR3, the DNA is TGTGCCACCAGCAGAGCAACCGACAGGGGTGAAAAACTGTTTTTT.

This rearrangement joins TRBV11-2 to TRBJ2-1; TRBD2 aligns across 13 bases. Germline CDR1 and CDR2: SGHAT and FQNNGV. V gave up 5 bases and J gave up 15 bases; unmatched junction bases: 7. This CDR3 spans 13 amino acids. The CDR3: CASSPGTSGDLFF. The CDR3, as DNA: TGTGCCAGCAGCCCCGGGACTAGCGGGGATCTGTTCTTC.

This clonotype was seen a few times. The V call is TRBV4-3, the J call TRBJ2-3; D perhaps matches TRBD2 (5 bases). Per germline, CDR1 LGHNA and CDR2 YSLEER. V was pared by 3 bases and J by 3 bases, with 10 bases between. There are 14 residues in the CDR3. The CDR3 DNA is TGCGCCAGCAGCCACGAACTAGGTACAGATACGCAGTATTTT. This sequence encodes CASSHELGTDTQYF.

This rearrangement joins TRBV28 to TRBJ2-3, with a possible D match to TRBD1 (6 bases). The CDR3 is made up of 16 amino acids. The germline CDR1 and CDR2 sequences are MDHEN and SYDVKM. V was clipped by 4 bases and J by 2 bases, with 16 bases between them. The CDR3 coding sequence is TGTGCCAGCAGTTCGACAGGAACAACCATCACAGATACGCAGTATTTT. The encoded protein is CASSSTGTTITDTQYF.

CDR3 protein: CASSVDRGNIQYF. In DNA, the CDR3 is TGTGCCAGCAGCGTAGACAGGGGAAACATTCAGTACTTC. The chain uses TRBV9 and TRBJ2-4; 7 bases are a match to TRBD1. Germline V gene sequence: CDR1 SGDLS, CDR2 YYNGEE. V lost 0 bases to trimming and J lost 6 bases; unmatched junction nucleotides: 0. This CDR3 region has 13 residues.

There are a few counts of this clonotype. The rearrangement joins TRBV6-2 or TRBV6-3 to TRBJ2-3; 8 nucleotides line up with TRBD1. From germline, CDR1 is MNHEY and CDR2 SVGEGT. The ends lost 6 bases at V and 2 bases at J; junction bases unmatched: 7. This CDR3 has 15 amino acids. The CDR3 protein is CASRYRGILTDTQYF. CDR3 bases: TGTGCCAGCAGATACAGGGGGATACTCACAGATACGCAGTATTTT.